A single sample is the source of the 31 T cell receptor beta chains below, sequenced in a study of OX40 agonist ivuxolimab in advanced cancers. Library preparation was by the immunoSEQ multiplex PCR assay. TCRdb limited this immuneACCESS table to in-frame rearrangements with V and J called. A share of clones is missing; checked studies link under half to unresolved V genes, and the rest is unexplained. This sample is represented by some 50,000 clones; 65% to 90% of them were singletons. The top ten clones comprise approximately 6.5% of the sample. Sequences were derived from CD4+ or CD8+ T cells sorted from blood, sampled in a trial of the OX40 agonist ivuxolimab. Receptors originate from an adult with an advanced solid tumor such as melanoma, head and neck, liver or kidney cancer.

The count of this clone is one. This chain connects TRBV2 to TRBJ1-5, with 7 bases that match TRBD1. The J segment lost 1 base and the V segment lost 8 bases, leaving 2 bases of the junction unmatched. CDR3 length: 13 residues. Germline V gene lookup returns CDR1 SNHLY and CDR2 FYNNEI. CDR3 sequence: CASQGESNQPQHF. As DNA, the CDR3 is TGTGCCAGCCAGGGGGAGAGCAATCAGCCCCAGCATTTT. Full variable domain (rest looked up from reference TRBV2 and TRBJ1-5): EPEVTQTPSHQVTQMGQEVILRCVPISNHLYFYWYRQILGQKVEFLVSFYNNEISEKSEIFDDQFSVERPDGSNFTLKIRSTKLEDSAMYFCASQGESNQPQHFGDGTRLSIL.

The chain carries TRBV27 and TRBJ2-7; perhaps TRBD2 as D (6 bases). Germline values: CDR1 MNHEY, CDR2 SMNVEV (reference sequence). CDR3 length: 15 amino acids. V dropped 8 bases and J dropped 2 bases, with 19 bases sitting between them. The CDR3 spells CASLSLRDGAYEQYF. DNA of the CDR3: TGTGCCAGCCTAAGTTTGCGGGACGGTGCCTACGAGCAGTACTTC.

This rearrangement joins TRBV11-2 to TRBJ1-2, with a possible D match to TRBD1 (5 bases). CDR1 SGHAT and CDR2 FQNNGV come from the germline V gene. This CDR3 spans 16 amino acids. Trimming cost V 5 bases and J 4 bases, with 20 bases left between them. Here the CDR3 reads CASSGQTEGPPYGYTF. In DNA form, the CDR3 reads TGTGCCAGCAGCGGCCAGACAGAGGGTCCTCCCTATGGCTACACCTTC.

V usage is TRBV4-1 and J usage is TRBJ2-7; no reliable D call. Per the germline V gene, CDR1 is MGHRA and CDR2 is YSYEKL. V lost 1 base, J lost 6 bases, and 13 bases lay in between. This CDR3 region has 14 residues. As DNA, the CDR3 is TGCGCCAGCAGCCAAGTTGTGGGGTCGGTCGAGCAGTACGTC. As protein: CASSQVVGSVEQYV.

J is TRBJ1-5 and V is TRBV28, with D possibly TRBD1 on 5 matching bases. V lost 6 bases and J lost 4, with 19 bases in between. Germline CDR1 is MDHEN and CDR2 is SYDVKM. The CDR3 runs 16 residues. For the CDR3, the DNA is TGTGCCAGCAGAGGCGGCGGGGGGGTAGCTAATCAGCCCCAGCATTTT. This codes for CASRGGGGVANQPQHF.

The genes are TRBV27 and TRBJ1-5; the D gene is possibly TRBD1 (5 bases). CDR1 is MNHEY and CDR2 is SMNVEV in the germline V gene (reference sequence). The ends were cut back, 5 bases at V and 0 bases at J, with 17 bases in the middle. The CDR3 loop spans 17 amino acids. Written as DNA, the CDR3 is TGTGCCAGCAGTCCCATGGGGGGACCTTATAGCAATCAGCCCCAGCATTTT. This sequence encodes CASSPMGGPYSNQPQHF.

This clone was detected only a few times. This chain uses TRBV30 with TRBJ2-7; 9 bases map to TRBD1. The CDR3 runs to 14 residues. V was clipped by 1 base and J by 3 bases; unmatched bases: 4. From germline, CDR1 is GTSNPN and CDR2 SVGIG (reference sequence). The CDR3 DNA sequence: TGTGCCTGGAGTGAAACAGGGGGCAGCTACGAGCAGTACTTC. It encodes CAWSETGGSYEQYF.

This chain uses TRBV6-6 with TRBJ2-2, with no clear D. The CDR3 contains 15 residues. Trimming took 5 bases from V and 1 from J, leaving 11 bases between them. CDR1 MNHNY and CDR2 SVGAGI come from the germline V gene (reference sequence). The DNA for the CDR3 is TGTGCCAGCAGTCCAGACCCGGGGAACACCGGGGAGCTGTTTTTT. Translated, it gives CASSPDPGNTGELFF.

The V and J genes are TRBV7-2 and TRBJ1-2, with a possible D match to TRBD1 (5 bases). Trimming took 5 bases from V and 0 from J, leaving 13 bases between them. This CDR3 has 15 amino acids. Germline CDR1 and CDR2: SGHTA and FQGNSA. CDR3 sequence: CASSPWDGTNYGYTF. For the CDR3, the DNA is TGTGCCAGCAGCCCCTGGGACGGAACTAACTATGGCTACACCTTC.

The chain links TRBV7-6 to TRBJ2-1; 7 bases are shared with TRBD1. V shed 5 bases, J shed 2 bases, and the junction held 3 bases outside the gene matches. CDR3 length equals 14 residues. Germline lookup yields CDR1 SGHVS and CDR2 FNYEAQ. The CDR3 DNA reads TGTGCCAGCAGCGCCGGGACAGCCTACAATGAGCAGTTCTTC. As protein: CASSAGTAYNEQFF.

The genes are TRBV4-2 and TRBJ1-4; no clear D gene. The CDR3 has 15 amino acids. From germline, CDR1 is LGHNA and CDR2 YNFKEQ. V was shortened by 2 bases and J by 0 bases, with 7 bases between the two germline ends. The CDR3 is CASSQPRSTNEKLFF. CDR3 sequence (DNA): TGTGCCAGCAGCCAACCAAGATCAACTAATGAAAAACTGTTTTTT.

V is TRBV21-1 and J is TRBJ2-4; TRBD1, as called in the table, went unchecked against the DNA. TRBV21-1 is annotated as a pseudogene. The CDR3 has 18 amino acids. The CDR3 DNA reads as TGTGCCAGCAGCAATAGTCAACGGACAACCTTAGCCAAAAACATTCAGTACTTC. Residues: CASSNSQRTTLAKNIQYF.

The chain combines TRBV14 with TRBJ1-4; 8 bases agree with TRBD1. There are 12 residues in the CDR3. The V and J ends lost 5 bases and 13 bases, in that order; junction bases with no gene match: 6. In germline, CDR1 is SGHDN, CDR2 FVKESK. CDR3 loop: CASSSSGGILFF. DNA of the CDR3: TGTGCCAGCAGCTCGTCAGGGGGCATACTGTTTTTT.

The chain recombines TRBV6-5 with TRBJ1-5, with D perhaps TRBD1 (5 bases). CDR1 is MNHEY, CDR2 SVGAGI, per germline. The CDR3 runs 13 residues. V shed 3 bases and J shed 5 bases, with 8 bases lying between them. The CDR3 DNA follows: TGTGCCAGCAGTTATGGGGGATATCAGCCCCAGCATTTT. Translation: CASSYGGYQPQHF.

V usage is TRBV10-3 and J usage is TRBJ2-5; the D is unclear. CDR3 size: 12 residues. Germline values: CDR1 ENHRY, CDR2 SYGVKD. The V end lost 1 base, the J end lost 3 bases, and 3 bases lay between the germline ends. The CDR3 nucleotides are TGTGCCATCAGTGAGTACGAAGAGACCCAGTACTTC. Translated, it gives CAISEYEETQYF.

The chain uses TRBV7-9 and TRBJ1-1; TRBD1 is a possible D gene (6 bases). CDR3 length equals 13 residues. V lost 3 bases, J lost 5 bases, and 10 bases lay in between. Germline assignment: CDR1 SEHNR and CDR2 FQNEAQ (reference sequence). CDR3 in amino acids: CASSFGGGTEAFF. The DNA of the CDR3 is TGTGCCAGCAGCTTCGGAGGGGGAACTGAAGCTTTCTTT. Based on the CDR3 plus reference TRBV7-9 and TRBJ1-1, the full variable domain is DTGVSQNPRHKITKRGQNVTFRCDPISEHNRLYWYRQTLGQGPEFLTYFQNEAQLEKSRLLSDRFSAERPKGSFSTLEIQRTEQGDSAMYLCASSFGGGTEAFFGQGTRLTVV.

The chain uses TRBV5-5 and TRBJ2-7; D gene unclear. V was cut by 2 bases and J by 4 bases, with 13 bases left in between. Per the germline V gene, CDR1 is SGHKS and CDR2 is YYEKEE (reference sequence). This CDR3 comprises 14 residues. The CDR3 reads CASSFVSGPYEQYV. The CDR3, as DNA: TGTGCCAGCAGCTTTGTATCGGGTCCGTACGAGCAGTACGTC.

The rearrangement links TRBV4-3 to TRBJ2-7; 10 bases align to TRBD2. The CDR3 loop spans 15 amino acids. V gave up 1 base and J gave up 4 bases; unmatched junction bases: 4. Germline V lookup: CDR1 LGHNA, CDR2 YSLEER. The CDR3 sequence: CASSQATSGAYEQYF. The CDR3 nucleotides read TGCGCCAGCAGCCAAGCCACTAGCGGGGCATACGAGCAGTACTTC.

The genes are TRBV6-5 and TRBJ1-2, with a possible D match to TRBD1 (6 bases). Trimming removed 2 bases from V and 4 bases from J, with 14 bases in between. CDR1 is MNHEY and CDR2 is SVGAGI in the germline V gene. This CDR3 region has 15 residues. The CDR3, as DNA: TGTGCCAGCAGTTACGGTCAGGGGTCGCGCTATGGCTACACCTTC. This translates into CASSYGQGSRYGYTF.

The CDR3 DNA reads TGTGCCAGCAGCCCCCTGCGGCCGCCCCAGTACTTC. Protein: CASSPLRPPQYF. The chain uses TRBV7-9 and TRBJ2-5; D call uncertain. Germline CDR1 reads SEHNR; CDR2 reads FQNEAQ (reference sequence). Trimming shortened V by 5 bases and J by 9 bases, and 13 bases separated the two germline ends. The CDR3 totals 12 residues.

The chain couples TRBV7-6 to TRBJ2-5; D uncertain. The germline gives CDR1 SGHVS, CDR2 FNYEAQ. This CDR3 contains 15 residues. The V end lost 6 bases, the J end lost 1 base, and 15 bases lay between the germline ends. The CDR3 nucleotides read TGTGCCAGCAGGCCCTCTTGGGCCATCCAAGAGACCCAGTACTTC. Its protein product is CASRPSWAIQETQYF.

The rearrangement joins TRBV5-4 to TRBJ1-6; 8 bases match TRBD1. Trimming cost V 4 bases and J 10 bases; bases outside gene matches: 4. This CDR3 is 13 amino acids long. Germline lookup yields CDR1 SGHNT and CDR2 YYREEE (reference sequence). CDR3 nucleotide sequence: TGTGCCAGCAGCCCCGGACAGGGATCACCCCTCCACTTT. It specifies CASSPGQGSPLHF.

This chain links TRBV6-5 with TRBJ1-2; D may be TRBD1 (6 bases). Germline CDR1 and CDR2: MNHEY and SVGAGI. This CDR3 is built from 15 residues. V was cut by 8 bases and J by 8 bases, with 24 bases left in between. CDR3 sequence reads: CASGTPGTGSEGYTF. The CDR3 nucleotides read TGTGCCAGCGGGACACCTGGGACCGGGAGTGAGGGCTACACCTTC.

This clone was seen once. The chain uses TRBV29-1 and TRBJ2-2; D is possibly TRBD1 (7 bases). Trimming removed 7 bases at V and 1 base at J, with 13 bases between. The CDR3 length is 14 residues. The germline CDR1 and CDR2 sequences are SQVTM and ANQGSEA. CDR3 in amino acids: CSAGGTENTGELFF. The CDR3 DNA reads TGCAGCGCCGGCGGGACAGAGAACACCGGGGAGCTGTTTTTT.

The J gene is TRBJ1-1, the V gene TRBV7-6; 7 bases match TRBD1. This CDR3 contains 15 residues. With 4 bases clipped from V and 5 bases from J, the junction kept 10 bases outside the gene matches. The germline gives CDR1 SGHVS, CDR2 FNYEAQ. The DNA for the CDR3 is TGTGCCAGCAGCTCAGACACGACAGGGTTTACTGAAGCTTTCTTT. Amino acid sequence: CASSSDTTGFTEAFF. Drawing the rest from reference TRBV7-6 and TRBJ1-1, the complete variable domain is GAGVSQSPRYKVTKRGQDVALRCDPISGHVSLYWYRQALGQGPEFLTYFNYEAQQDKSGLPNDRFSAERPEGSISTLTIQRTEQRDSAMYRCASSSDTTGFTEAFFGQGTRLTVV.

The CDR3 bases are TGTGCCATCAGCGGGAGTGAATACGAGCAGTACTTC. Its translation is CAISGSEYEQYF. The chain employs TRBV10-3 and TRBJ2-7; D may be TRBD2 (6 bases). The length of the CDR3 is 12 residues. Germline V gives CDR1 ENHRY, CDR2 SYGVKD. Trimming shortened V by 6 bases and J by 4 bases, and 10 bases separated the two germline ends.

This chain links TRBV5-5 with TRBJ2-5; 7 nucleotides align to TRBD1. Germline V gene sequence: CDR1 SGHKS, CDR2 YYEKEE (reference sequence). The J segment lost 5 bases and the V segment lost 0 bases, leaving 10 bases of the junction unmatched. The CDR3 runs to 16 residues. CDR3 sequence (DNA): TGTGCCAGCAGCTTGGAGGTAGCAGGGGGTCGGGAGACCCAGTACTTC. It yields the protein CASSLEVAGGRETQYF.

The chain uses TRBV28 and TRBJ1-5; TRBD1 aligns across 9 bases. Germline V gene lookup returns CDR1 MDHEN and CDR2 SYDVKM. The CDR3 is made up of 15 amino acids. V was pared by 5 bases and J by 5 bases, with 7 bases of the junction left unmatched. In DNA form, the CDR3 reads TGTGCCAGCAGTCCCATGGACAGGGGATATCAGCCCCAGCATTTT. Its translation: CASSPMDRGYQPQHF.

This chain joins TRBV2 and TRBJ2-1, with a tentative D call TRBD2 (5 bases). This CDR3 has 15 amino acids. V was clipped by 6 bases and J by 0 bases, with 12 bases between them. The germline V gene encodes CDR1 SNHLY and CDR2 FYNNEI. The CDR3 protein is CASRKEGSSYNEQFF. DNA for the CDR3: TGTGCCAGCAGGAAGGAAGGGAGCTCCTACAATGAGCAGTTCTTC. The whole variable domain, filled in from reference TRBV2 and TRBJ2-1, reads EPEVTQTPSHQVTQMGQEVILRCVPISNHLYFYWYRQILGQKVEFLVSFYNNEISEKSEIFDDQFSVERPDGSNFTLKIRSTKLEDSAMYFCASRKEGSSYNEQFFGPGTRLTVL.

The chain has TRBV28 and TRBJ2-5, with 9 bases lining up with TRBD1. The germline gives CDR1 MDHEN, CDR2 SYDVKM. This CDR3 has 16 residues. V was clipped by 4 bases and J by 0 bases; unmatched bases: 6. CDR3 sequence (DNA): TGTGCCAGCAGTTCGGGGGACAGGGCGTACCAAGAGACCCAGTACTTC. It is translated as CASSSGDRAYQETQYF.

This CDR3 is CASRWTGNTEAFF. The CDR3 DNA sequence: TGTGCCAGCAGGTGGACAGGGAACACTGAAGCTTTCTTT. V and J are TRBV27 and TRBJ1-1, with 7 bases fitting TRBD1. The CDR3 runs 13 residues. V was clipped by 6 bases and J by 1 base; unmatched bases: 2. Per germline, CDR1 MNHEY and CDR2 SMNVEV (reference sequence).